Following are 30 T cell receptor beta chains from one sample sequenced in a study of T cells in Graves' hyperthyroidism and ophthalmopathy. From RNA transcripts, TCR beta CDR3 regions were amplified. The study used the HTBI primer set for a first-round RT-PCR of the TCR CDR3. TCRdb reprocessed the multiplex PCR reads with MiXCR, giving one entry per CDR3 protein. The data hold about 640,000 distinct CDR3 sequences, with just under 45% observed a single time. Sequenced: peripheral blood or thyroid tissue (not recorded which). These receptors originate from an adult man with Graves' disease, either hyperthyroidism or ophthalmopathy (not recorded which).

This clonotype was found many times. This sequence joins TRBV2 and TRBJ1-5; a possible D gene is TRBD1 (5 bases). CDR3 size: 13 residues. Trimming cost V 2 bases and J 7 bases, with 9 bases left between them. Germline CDR1 SNHLY, CDR2 FYNNEI. CDR3 coding DNA: TGTGCCAGCAGTGAATGGGGGGTACAGCCCCAGCATTTT. Its protein is CASSEWGVQPQHF.

This clonotype was counted a few times. The CDR3 loop reads CASSLGVIGDQPQHF. The DNA of the CDR3 is TGTGCCAGCAGCTTGGGTGTTATTGGGGATCAGCCCCAGCATTTT. The J gene is TRBJ1-5, the V gene TRBV7-9; D is unclear. Trimming removed 3 bases from V and 5 bases from J, with 14 bases in between. The CDR3 contains 15 residues. CDR1 is SEHNR, CDR2 FQNEAQ, per germline (reference sequence). The full variable domain, completed using reference TRBV7-9 and TRBJ1-5, is DTGVSQNPRHKITKRGQNVTFRCDPISEHNRLYWYRQTLGQGPEFLTYFQNEAQLEKSRLLSDRFSAERPKGSFSTLEIQRTEQGDSAMYLCASSLGVIGDQPQHFGDGTRLSIL.

The J gene is TRBJ2-1, the V gene TRBV24-1; D is undetermined. V was trimmed by 0 bases and J by 7 bases, leaving 6 bases between them. In germline, CDR1 is KGHDR, CDR2 SFDVKD. The CDR3 extends over 13 amino acids. The CDR3 region is CATSDLLQNEQFF. Here the CDR3 DNA reads TGTGCCACCAGTGATTTGCTTCAAAATGAGCAGTTCTTC.

This clonotype was seen repeatedly, ten times or more. CDR3: CASSLAQGYNQPQHF. The CDR3 coding sequence is TGTGCCAGCAGCTTAGCACAGGGATACAATCAGCCCCAGCATTTT. The chain joins TRBV7-6 to TRBJ1-5; a possible D gene is TRBD1 (6 bases). V lost 0 bases, J lost 3 bases, and 9 bases lay in between. Germline loops: CDR1 SGHVS, CDR2 FNYEAQ. The CDR3 length is 15 residues. Variable domain in full (rest from reference TRBV7-6 and TRBJ1-5): GAGVSQSPRYKVTKRGQDVALRCDPISGHVSLYWYRQALGQGPEFLTYFNYEAQQDKSGLPNDRFSAERPEGSISTLTIQRTEQRDSAMYRCASSLAQGYNQPQHFGDGTRLSIL.

The chain employs TRBV25-1 and TRBJ1-2, with 10 bases that match TRBD1. V lost 6 bases, J lost 8 bases, and 27 bases stayed unmatched. The CDR3 runs 20 residues. Per the germline V gene, CDR1 is MGHDK and CDR2 is SYGVNS. In nucleotides, the CDR3 is TGTGCCAGCAGCACCCATTCTTTCCGGGACAGGGGATACCTCCGGGAGGGCTACACCTTC. This gives the protein CASSTHSFRDRGYLREGYTF.

The chain employs TRBV20-1 and TRBJ1-1, with D maybe TRBD1 (6 bases). Trimming stripped 6 bases from V and 6 bases from J, with 14 bases between. This CDR3 has 12 residues. CDR1 is DFQATT and CDR2 is SNEGSKA in the germline V gene (reference sequence). CDR3 residues: CSAATGWAEAFF. The CDR3 DNA reads as TGCAGTGCCGCTACAGGGTGGGCTGAAGCTTTCTTT.

The V and J genes are TRBV28 and TRBJ2-7, with D uncertain. The germline CDR1 and CDR2 sequences are MDHEN and SYDVKM. V was trimmed by 2 bases and J by 2 bases, leaving 10 bases between them. CDR3 length: 14 residues. The chain's CDR3 is CASSLQAHPYEQYF. The CDR3 nucleotides are TGTGCCAGCAGTTTACAGGCCCATCCCTACGAGCAGTACTTC.

The gene calls are TRBV11-2 and TRBJ1-2; D not certain. The CDR3 consists of 14 residues. Germline assignment: CDR1 SGHAT and CDR2 FQNNGV. Trimming pared 5 bases from V and 2 bases from J, leaving 12 bases between. The CDR3 DNA is TGTGCCAGCAGCGTTGACGGCCAGAACTATGGCTACACCTTC. It encodes CASSVDGQNYGYTF.

This clonotype was recorded many times. The chain employs TRBV20-1 and TRBJ1-2; no firm D call. Trimming took off 5 bases at V and 0 bases at J, with 10 bases between the two ends. The CDR3 has 13 amino acids. Germline V gene lookup returns CDR1 DFQATT and CDR2 SNEGSKA (reference sequence). In DNA form, the CDR3 reads TGCAGTGCTGACCCTCGGGCTAACTATGGCTACACCTTC. This sequence encodes CSADPRANYGYTF.

The V gene is TRBV2, the J gene TRBJ1-1, with D possibly being TRBD1 (6 bases). The V end lost 4 bases, the J end lost 5 bases, and 17 bases lay between the germline ends. Germline CDR1 and CDR2: SNHLY and FYNNEI. CDR3 length: 15 amino acids. CDR3 sequence reads: CASSGGGGLGTEAFF. Here the CDR3 DNA reads TGTGCCAGCAGTGGAGGCGGGGGGCTGGGGACTGAAGCTTTCTTT.

On this clonotype itself: One base away lies a much larger clone, so this may be a sequencing read error. This chain links TRBV2 with TRBJ1-3; D gene unclear. CDR3 length: 15 residues. Germline assignment: CDR1 SNHLY and CDR2 FYNNEI. The V gene lost 7 bases and the J gene lost 2 bases, with 15 bases spanning the gap. The CDR3 DNA is TGTGCCAGCATTGGAGACACGTACGCTGGAAACACCATATATTTT. It codes for CASIGDTYAGNTIYF.

There are a few counts of this clonotype. The rearrangement joins TRBV29-1 to TRBJ1-2; D is unresolved. Per the germline V gene, CDR1 is SQVTM and CDR2 is ANQGSEA. The CDR3 spans 11 residues. V lost 8 bases, J lost 8 bases, and 15 bases lay in between. The CDR3 reads CSLVPEEGYTF. Here the CDR3 DNA reads TGCAGCTTGGTGCCAGAAGAGGGCTACACCTTC.

This clonotype has more than one count but fewer than ten. The chain employs TRBV7-8 and TRBJ1-6; maybe TRBD1 (5 bases). Germline CDR1 and CDR2: SGHVS and FQNEAQ. V lost 4 bases and J 10 bases, leaving 11 bases between the germline ends. CDR3 size: 13 residues. The DNA for the CDR3 is TGTGCCAGCAGCTCCGGGGGGGAGTCACCCCTCCACTTT. It is translated as CASSSGGESPLHF.

As for this clonotype: Given the absence of the conserved phenylalanine or tryptophan at the CDR3 end, a read error is likely. The gene calls are TRBV7-6 and TRBJ2-7; 7 bases align to TRBD2. The J segment lost 0 bases and the V segment lost 2 bases, leaving 7 bases of the junction unmatched. CDR3 length: 16 residues. Germline CDR1 reads SGHVS; CDR2 reads FNYEAQ. Here the CDR3 reads CASSLSQSGDSYEQYS. In DNA, the CDR3 is TGTGCCAGCAGCTTATCCCAAAGCGGGGACTCCTACGAGCAGTACTCC.

V gene TRBV12-3 or TRBV12-4 combines with J gene TRBJ1-6; D ambiguous. The V end lost 2 bases, the J end lost 10 bases, and 12 bases lay between the germline ends. This CDR3 is built from 14 residues. This chain's CDR3 is CASSLSFKVSPLHF. The CDR3 coding sequence is TGTGCCAGCAGTTTATCCTTTAAGGTATCACCCCTCCACTTT.

The V gene is TRBV15, the J gene TRBJ1-1; D is ambiguous. Germline CDR1 is LNHNV and CDR2 is YYDKDF (reference sequence). Trimming left V 10 bases short and J 1 base short, with 19 bases between. There are 15 residues in the CDR3. CDR3 loop: CASSPEDGPNTEAFF. The CDR3 coding sequence is TGTGCCAGCAGTCCAGAGGACGGCCCGAACACTGAAGCTTTCTTT.

This clonotype was recorded many times. This chain joins TRBV10-3 and TRBJ2-5; 12 bases are a match to TRBD2. The germline V gene encodes CDR1 ENHRY and CDR2 SYGVKD. The ends lost 4 bases at V and 5 bases at J; junction bases unmatched: 5. The CDR3 is 15 amino acids. CDR3 sequence: CAISGLAGVGETQYF. In DNA, the CDR3 is TGTGCCATCAGTGGACTAGCGGGAGTGGGGGAGACCCAGTACTTC.

This clonotype was counted many times. V usage is TRBV29-1 and J usage is TRBJ1-2; 7 bases match TRBD1. Looked up from germline, CDR1 is SQVTM and CDR2 is ANQGSEA. The CDR3 extends over 16 amino acids. V dropped 1 base and J dropped 2; count of bases not matched to a gene: 10. DNA of the CDR3: TGCAGCGTTGAAGCCTCCAACAAACAGGGGAACTATGGCTACACCTTC. This translates into CSVEASNKQGNYGYTF.

The rearrangement uses TRBV10-3 and TRBJ1-1; a possible D gene is TRBD1 (6 bases). There are 15 residues in the CDR3. CDR1 is ENHRY and CDR2 is SYGVKD in the germline V gene. V was shortened by 0 bases and J by 2 bases, with 10 bases between the two germline ends. The CDR3 loop reads CAISESTGPNTEAFF. CDR3 nucleotide sequence: TGTGCCATCAGTGAGTCAACAGGGCCAAACACTGAAGCTTTCTTT.

V usage is TRBV4-1 and J usage is TRBJ1-6; D gene ambiguous. This CDR3 contains 15 residues. The V and J ends lost 0 bases and 4 bases respectively, with 7 bases between them. Per the germline V gene, CDR1 is MGHRA and CDR2 is YSYEKL. The CDR3 sequence: CASSQDTLYNSPLHF. The CDR3, as DNA: TGCGCCAGCAGCCAAGATACACTGTATAATTCACCCCTCCACTTT.

Worth noting for this clonotype: One end of the junction fails to match germline, which may point to a read error. This chain joins TRBV7-8 and TRBJ2-7; 7 bases agree with TRBD2. CDR3 length: 15 residues. Germline CDR1 and CDR2: SGHVS and FQNEAQ. CDR3 residues: CASSLAGREVYEQYF. The CDR3 DNA sequence: TGTGCCAGCAGTTTAGCTGGACGGGAGGTATACGAGCAGTACTTC.

V usage is TRBV2 and J usage is TRBJ2-7; a possible D gene is TRBD2 (6 bases). This CDR3 region has 12 residues. Trimming took off 4 bases at V and 3 bases at J, with 7 bases between the two ends. Germline V lookup: CDR1 SNHLY, CDR2 FYNNEI. The CDR3 bases are TGTGCCAGCAGTGGGACTATCTACGAGCAGTACTTC. Amino acids: CASSGTIYEQYF.

This clonotype has a count of ten or more. The gene calls are TRBV29-1 and TRBJ2-7, with a possible D match to TRBD1 (5 bases). This CDR3 comprises 15 residues. With 0 bases removed from V and 4 bases from J, the gap between germline ends came to 16 bases. From germline, CDR1 is SQVTM and CDR2 ANQGSEA. The CDR3 nucleotides read TGCAGCGTTGAAGATAGTCAGGGCCCAGTATACGAGCAGTACTTC. Translation gives CSVEDSQGPVYEQYF.

The CDR3 DNA sequence: TGTGCCAGCAGGCACACCGGGACGGAGAACACTGAAGCTTTCTTT. Amino acids: CASRHTGTENTEAFF. The chain couples TRBV6-6 to TRBJ1-1, with D tentatively TRBD1 (5 bases). Trimming removed 6 bases at V and 1 base at J, with 15 bases between. Looked up from germline, CDR1 is MNHNY and CDR2 is SVGAGI (reference sequence). The CDR3 sequence is 15 residues long.

The V call is TRBV7-2, the J call TRBJ1-4, with D possibly being TRBD1 (5 bases). V was cut by 5 bases and J by 1 base, with 11 bases left in between. Germline values: CDR1 SGHTA, CDR2 FQGNSA. This CDR3 is built from 15 residues. CDR3 protein: CASSHSGGTNEKLFF. CDR3 sequence (DNA): TGTGCCAGCAGCCACAGCGGGGGAACTAATGAAAAACTGTTTTTT.

In its sample, this clonotype was seen many times. CDR3 loop: CASSTGTVKYEQYF. For the CDR3, the DNA is TGTGCCAGCAGCACCGGGACAGTTAAGTACGAGCAGTACTTC. The chain links TRBV7-9 to TRBJ2-7; 7 bases match TRBD1. From germline, CDR1 is SEHNR and CDR2 FQNEAQ (reference sequence). Unmatched junction bases numbered 8, after V lost 5 bases and J lost 4 bases. This CDR3 contains 14 residues.

Judged by abundance, this clonotype is medium-sized (0.01 to 0.1%). The rearrangement links TRBV25-1 to TRBJ1-6; D remains unclear. Trimming pared 5 bases from V and 3 bases from J, leaving 8 bases between. This CDR3 is built from 14 residues. Germline-derived CDR1 and CDR2 are MGHDK and SYGVNS. This chain's CDR3 is CASSNDGYNSPLHF. As DNA, the CDR3 is TGTGCCAGCAGTAATGACGGCTATAATTCACCCCTCCACTTT.

The chain couples TRBV10-3 to TRBJ1-5, with D uncertain. V lost 4 bases to trimming and J lost 1 base, with 11 bases between them. This CDR3 has 15 amino acids. Per germline, CDR1 ENHRY and CDR2 SYGVKD. The CDR3 DNA reads as TGTGCCATCAGTGCCGGACTGGAAAGCAATCAGCCCCAGCATTTT. This translates into CAISAGLESNQPQHF.

Many counts were recorded for this clonotype. The CDR3 loop is CASSDRSYQETQYF. In DNA form, the CDR3 reads TGTGCCAGCAGTGACAGGAGCTACCAAGAGACCCAGTACTTC. The genes are TRBV7-2 and TRBJ2-5; TRBD1 is a possible D gene (6 bases). Trimming pared 6 bases from V and 0 bases from J, leaving 11 bases between. In germline, CDR1 is SGHTA, CDR2 FQGNSA. The CDR3 runs to 14 residues.

Many counts were recorded for this clonotype. The rearrangement uses TRBV7-8 and TRBJ1-6, with D possibly being TRBD1 (5 bases). Between the trimmed V and J ends, which lost 2 bases and 9 bases, there was a span of 17 bases. CDR3 length: 16 amino acids. Germline V gene lookup returns CDR1 SGHVS and CDR2 FQNEAQ. The CDR3 is CASSLIRGGSGSPLHF. The CDR3 coding sequence is TGTGCCAGCAGCTTAATCCGTGGGGGATCGGGTTCACCCCTCCACTTT.